The 24 T cell receptor beta chains given below trace back to one sample, sequenced in a study of T cell changes during pregnancy in multiple sclerosis. Only in-frame clones appear in the TCRdb table, and some are missing; sequencing was by immunoSEQ multiplex PCR. The table lists under 100,000 clones, 91% of them singletons. Sample: peripheral blood, taken in the first trimester of pregnancy. These TCRs come from a female donor in good health, enrolled as a control in a pregnancy study.

J is TRBJ2-1 and V is TRBV28; no reliable D call. This CDR3 spans 13 amino acids. V lost 6 bases to trimming and J lost 4 bases, with 10 bases between them. CDR1 and CDR2 from the germline V gene are MDHEN and SYDVKM. The CDR3 sequence: CASRPGVYNEQFF. In DNA, the CDR3 is TGTGCCAGCAGACCCGGAGTGTACAATGAGCAGTTCTTC. Together with reference TRBV28 and TRBJ2-1, the CDR3 gives the full variable domain: DVKVTQSSRYLVKRTGEKVFLECVQDMDHENMFWYRQDPGLGLRLIYFSYDVKMKEKGDIPEGYSVSREKKERFSLILESASTNQTSMYLCASRPGVYNEQFFGPGTRLTVL.

This chain links TRBV9 with TRBJ2-1; no firm D call. The CDR3 loop spans 12 amino acids. Per the germline V gene, CDR1 is SGDLS and CDR2 is YYNGEE. Trimming pared 0 bases from V and 7 bases from J, leaving 5 bases between. The DNA for the CDR3 is TGTGCCAGCAGCGTAGCTAATAATGAGCAGTTCTTC. Amino acid sequence: CASSVANNEQFF.

V gene TRBV19 combines with J gene TRBJ1-4; 7 bases fit TRBD1. The V gene's germline CDR1 is LNHDA and CDR2 SQIVND (reference sequence). The CDR3 extends over 15 amino acids. Unmatched junction bases numbered 3, after V lost 1 base and J lost 4 bases. In nucleotides, the CDR3 is TGTGCCAGTAGTATAGCGGACAGGAGTAATGAAAAACTGTTTTTT. Residues: CASSIADRSNEKLFF. The variable domain in full, completed from reference TRBV19 and TRBJ1-4, reads DGGITQSPKYLFRKEGQNVTLSCEQNLNHDAMYWYRQDPGQGLRLIYYSQIVNDFQKGDIAEGYSVSREKKESFPLTVTSAQKNPTAFYLCASSIADRSNEKLFFGSGTQLSVL.

This clone was recorded a few times. This rearrangement joins TRBV11-3 to TRBJ1-2, with D maybe TRBD1 (5 bases). CDR3 size: 14 residues. V lost 7 bases and J lost 0, with 12 bases in between. CDR1 is SGHNT, CDR2 YENEEA, per germline. The CDR3, as DNA: TGTGCCAGCATTCCGGACACGCCTAACTATGGCTACACCTTC. Translated: CASIPDTPNYGYTF.

The chain carries TRBV4-3 and TRBJ1-2; the D gene is possibly TRBD1 (6 bases). Between the trimmed V and J ends, which lost 1 base and 3 bases, there was a span of 12 bases. CDR1 is LGHNA and CDR2 is YSLEER in the germline V gene. This CDR3 is 15 amino acids long. CDR3 coding DNA: TGCGCCAGCAGCCAAGGCAGACAGGCCTACTATGGCTACACCTTC. It translates to CASSQGRQAYYGYTF.

The genes are TRBV4-3 and TRBJ2-3; 7 bases line up with TRBD2. V lost 0 bases and J lost 5; bases outside the gene matches: 5. The germline V gene has CDR1 LGHNA and CDR2 YSLEER. The CDR3 is 15 residues long. The CDR3, as DNA: TGCGCCAGCAGCCAAGATAAAGGGAGGGGAGATACGCAGTATTTT. Amino acids: CASSQDKGRGDTQYF.

The CDR3 nucleotides are TGTGCCAGCAGCCAGAGAGTGGGACAGGGCTACGAGCAGTACTTC. It encodes CASSQRVGQGYEQYF. The chain carries TRBV4-2 and TRBJ2-7; TRBD1 matches at 9 bases. There are 15 residues in the CDR3. Trimming at V came to 3 bases and at J to 3 bases, leaving 6 bases not matched to a gene. CDR1 LGHNA and CDR2 YNFKEQ come from the germline V gene.

V usage is TRBV4-3 and J usage is TRBJ1-4; D might be TRBD1 (5 bases). CDR3 length equals 14 residues. Germline V lookup: CDR1 LGHNA, CDR2 YSLEER. Trimming removed 0 bases from V and 14 bases from J, with 16 bases in between. CDR3 amino acids: CASSQDYGSGGLFF. The CDR3 nucleotides are TGCGCCAGCAGCCAAGATTATGGGTCCGGGGGGCTGTTTTTT.

The CDR3 coding sequence is TGTGCCAGCAGTGCTCCCACCGGGGAGCTGTTTTTT. This gives the protein CASSAPTGELFF. The chain links TRBV2 to TRBJ2-2, with D hard to call. V lost 4 bases and J 4 bases, leaving 4 bases between the germline ends. Germline V gene lookup returns CDR1 SNHLY and CDR2 FYNNEI. The CDR3 is 12 residues long. The whole variable domain, filled in from reference TRBV2 and TRBJ2-2, reads EPEVTQTPSHQVTQMGQEVILRCVPISNHLYFYWYRQILGQKVEFLVSFYNNEISEKSEIFDDQFSVERPDGSNFTLKIRSTKLEDSAMYFCASSAPTGELFFGEGSRLTVL.

This chain connects TRBV30 to TRBJ1-4, with D hard to call. Germline CDR1 GTSNPN, CDR2 SVGIG (reference sequence). Trimming cost V 4 bases and J 8 bases, with 8 bases left between them. This CDR3 comprises 11 residues. The CDR3 sequence: CAWNSFEKLFF. DNA of the CDR3: TGTGCCTGGAACAGCTTCGAAAAACTGTTTTTT.

This clone was observed many times. This chain uses TRBV12-5 with TRBJ1-4, with D possibly being TRBD1 (5 bases). The CDR3 is 15 residues long. V was clipped by 6 bases and J by 0 bases, with 11 bases between them. CDR1 and CDR2 (germline): LGHNT, FRNRAP. The DNA for the CDR3 is TGTGCTAGTGGGGCGGGGGTCTCAACTAATGAAAAACTGTTTTTT. Translated: CASGAGVSTNEKLFF.

The genes are TRBV9 and TRBJ2-1; the match to TRBD2 covers 8 bases. Germline lookup yields CDR1 SGDLS and CDR2 YYNGEE. The CDR3 contains 15 residues. The trim removed 4 bases at V and 7 bases at J, leaving 10 bases unmatched. The CDR3 region is CASSSSGGSLNEQFF. In nucleotides, the CDR3 is TGTGCCAGCAGCTCTTCGGGAGGGTCGTTGAATGAGCAGTTCTTC.

The gene calls are TRBV6-5 and TRBJ2-7, with D possibly TRBD1 on 6 matching bases. Trimming took off 5 bases at V and 0 bases at J, with 14 bases between the two ends. The CDR3 is 15 amino acids. Germline assignment: CDR1 MNHEY and CDR2 SVGAGI. The CDR3 nucleotides are TGTGCCAGCAGTACACCTCAGGGGAGCTCCTACGAGCAGTACTTC. Protein sequence: CASSTPQGSSYEQYF.

The chain couples TRBV6-1 to TRBJ2-7; D is uncertain. Trimming shortened V by 6 bases and J by 3 bases, and 6 bases separated the two germline ends. Germline V lookup: CDR1 MNHNS, CDR2 SASEGT. The CDR3 contains 11 residues. CDR3 region: CASSPHYEQYF. The CDR3 DNA reads as TGTGCCAGCAGCCCCCACTACGAGCAGTACTTC.

V gene TRBV4-3 combines with J gene TRBJ2-2; 7 bases are a match to TRBD1. With V trimmed by 4 bases and J by 3 bases, 2 bases remained unmatched. CDR3 size: 14 residues. CDR1 LGHNA and CDR2 YSLEER come from the germline V gene. Here the CDR3 DNA reads TGCGCCAGCAGCCCGGACAGGTACACCGGGGAGCTGTTTTTT. Protein sequence: CASSPDRYTGELFF.

The V and J genes are TRBV6-5 and TRBJ2-1, with D possibly matching TRBD1 (5 bases). Germline CDR1 MNHEY, CDR2 SVGAGI. Trimming took off 7 bases at V and 2 bases at J, with 15 bases between the two ends. This CDR3 spans 15 amino acids. CDR3 sequence reads: CASTLIGATYNEQFF. In nucleotides, the CDR3 is TGTGCCAGCACCTTGATAGGGGCTACCTACAATGAGCAGTTCTTC.

This chain links TRBV15 with TRBJ2-2, with a weak D call TRBD2 (5 bases). Germline V gene sequence: CDR1 LNHNV, CDR2 YYDKDF (reference sequence). The CDR3 is 17 residues long. Trimming removed 0 bases at V and 4 bases at J, with 15 bases between. CDR3 amino acids: CATSRDSTRSSTGELFF. The DNA of the CDR3 is TGTGCCACCAGCAGAGATTCCACTAGATCGAGCACCGGGGAGCTGTTTTTT.

This chain connects TRBV5-1 to TRBJ1-2; 7 bases map to TRBD1. CDR3 length equals 13 residues. The ends lost 4 bases at V and 3 bases at J; junction bases unmatched: 3. Germline-derived CDR1 and CDR2 are SGHRS and YFSETQ. For the CDR3, the DNA is TGCGCCAGCAGCCCCGACAGGGACTATGGCTACACCTTC. Protein: CASSPDRDYGYTF.

This clone showed up just a few times. This chain uses TRBV2 with TRBJ1-5, with a possible D match to TRBD1 (6 bases). V lost 6 bases to trimming and J lost 4 bases, with 10 bases between them. The germline V gene encodes CDR1 SNHLY and CDR2 FYNNEI. The CDR3 runs to 13 residues. The DNA of the CDR3 is TGTGCCAGCAGGGGGGCGAAGAATCAGCCCCAGCATTTT. It specifies CASRGAKNQPQHF.

J is TRBJ2-1 and V is TRBV28, with D maybe TRBD2 (5 bases). Germline CDR1 and CDR2: MDHEN and SYDVKM. CDR3 size: 12 residues. V was clipped by 7 bases and J by 8 bases, with 12 bases between them. DNA of the CDR3: TGTGCCAGCACCGCGGGCGCAGATGAGCAGTTCTTC. Protein: CASTAGADEQFF.

V usage is TRBV7-3 and J usage is TRBJ1-5; D is possibly TRBD1 (6 bases). V was shortened by 5 bases and J by 4 bases, with 9 bases between the two germline ends. The germline gives CDR1 SGHTA, CDR2 FQGTGA. The CDR3 covers 13 residues. CDR3 in DNA: TGTGCCAGCAGCCCAACAGGGAATCAGCCCCAGCATTTT. It translates to CASSPTGNQPQHF.

The chain employs TRBV15 and TRBJ2-1; 13 bases line up with TRBD2. Germline CDR1 is LNHNV and CDR2 is YYDKDF (reference sequence). Trimming at V came to 7 bases and at J to 7 bases, leaving 4 bases not matched to a gene. The CDR3 covers 14 residues. The DNA of the CDR3 is TGTGCCACCAAAACTAGCGGGGGGGGAAATGAGCAGTTCTTC. It encodes CATKTSGGGNEQFF. Full variable domain (remainder filled in from reference TRBV15 and TRBJ2-1): DAMVIQNPRYQVTQFGKPVTLSCSQTLNHNVMYWYQQKSSQAPKLLFHYYDKDFNNEADTPDNFQSRRPNTSFCFLDIRSPGLGDTAMYLCATKTSGGGNEQFFGPGTRLTVL.

With regard to this clone: The CDR3 ends on some other residue instead of the conserved phenylalanine or tryptophan, so this is likely a read error. The limits of the CDR3 on the DNA are not certain, so only TCRdb's listed CDR3 is given. The V and J genes are TRBV7-3 and TRBJ1-4. Germline V gene lookup returns CDR1 SGHTA and CDR2 FQGTGA. Including both end residues, the CDR3 is 10 amino acids long. CDR3 in amino acids: CASSLTGTPD.

The rearrangement joins TRBV7-2 to TRBJ2-7; D not resolved. The germline V gene has CDR1 SGHTA and CDR2 FQGNSA. The germline V and J ends were trimmed by 5 bases and 1 base, with 12 bases remaining between them. CDR3 length equals 14 residues. CDR3 loop: CASSSNPLSYEQYF. The CDR3 coding sequence is TGTGCCAGCAGCAGCAACCCCCTATCCTACGAGCAGTACTTC.